This TCR beta chain was recovered during a study of glioma-infiltrating T cells after dendritic cell vaccination. The time point denotes: after dendritic cell vaccination, including at tumor progression/relapse. Data came from immunoSEQ multiplex PCR; TCRdb stores just in-frame clones and leaves some out. The sample records roughly 85,000 clones, 75% to 90% being singletons. The sample was blood, taken after dendritic cell vaccination. The clonotype originates from a human donor with glioblastoma.

CDR3 sequence: CASSSEGGRLDIGELFF. The CDR3 DNA reads TGTGCCAGCAGCTCGGAGGGAGGGCGGTTAGACATCGGGGAGCTGTTTTTT. V is TRBV5-4 and J is TRBJ2-2; the match to TRBD2 covers 7 bases. The CDR3 spans 17 residues. The ends lost 3 bases at V and 7 bases at J; junction bases unmatched: 15. Germline CDR1 is SGHNT and CDR2 is YYREEE (reference sequence).